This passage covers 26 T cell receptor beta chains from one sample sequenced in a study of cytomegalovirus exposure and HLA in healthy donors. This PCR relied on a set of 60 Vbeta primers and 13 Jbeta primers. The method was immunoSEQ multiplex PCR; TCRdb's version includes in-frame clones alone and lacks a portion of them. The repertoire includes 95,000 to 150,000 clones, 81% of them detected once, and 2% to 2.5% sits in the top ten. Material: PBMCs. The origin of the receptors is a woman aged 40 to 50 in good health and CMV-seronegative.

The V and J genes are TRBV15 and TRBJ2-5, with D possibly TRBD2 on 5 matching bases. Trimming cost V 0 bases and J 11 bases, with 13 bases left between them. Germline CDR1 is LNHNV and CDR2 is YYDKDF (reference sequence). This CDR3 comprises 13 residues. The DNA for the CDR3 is TGTGCCACCAGCAGAGATGTGGACTGGGAGCAGTACTTC. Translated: CATSRDVDWEQYF.

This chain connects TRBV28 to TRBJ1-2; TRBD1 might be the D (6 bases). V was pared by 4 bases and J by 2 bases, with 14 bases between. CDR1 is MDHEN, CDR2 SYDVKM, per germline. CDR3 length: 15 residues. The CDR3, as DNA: TGTGCCAGCAGTTACTCCAGGCAGGGGAACTATGGCTACACCTTC. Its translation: CASSYSRQGNYGYTF.

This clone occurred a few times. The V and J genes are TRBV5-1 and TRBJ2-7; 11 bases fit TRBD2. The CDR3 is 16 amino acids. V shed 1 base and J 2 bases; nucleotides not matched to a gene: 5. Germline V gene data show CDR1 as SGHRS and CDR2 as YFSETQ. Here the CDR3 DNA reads TGCGCCAGCAGCTTGTATAGCGGGAGGGGGACCTACGAGCAGTACTTC. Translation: CASSLYSGRGTYEQYF.

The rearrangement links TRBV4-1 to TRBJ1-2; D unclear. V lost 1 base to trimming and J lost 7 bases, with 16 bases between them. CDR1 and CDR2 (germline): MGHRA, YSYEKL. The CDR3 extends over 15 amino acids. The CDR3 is CASSQVSQDDLGYTF. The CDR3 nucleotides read TGCGCCAGCAGCCAAGTAAGTCAGGATGATCTTGGCTACACCTTC.

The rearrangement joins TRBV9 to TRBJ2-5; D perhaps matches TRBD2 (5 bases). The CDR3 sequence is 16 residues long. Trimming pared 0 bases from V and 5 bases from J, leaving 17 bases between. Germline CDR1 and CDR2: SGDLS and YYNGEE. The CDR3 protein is CASSVDDFGISETQYF. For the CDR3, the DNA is TGTGCCAGCAGCGTAGATGATTTCGGGATCAGCGAGACCCAGTACTTC.

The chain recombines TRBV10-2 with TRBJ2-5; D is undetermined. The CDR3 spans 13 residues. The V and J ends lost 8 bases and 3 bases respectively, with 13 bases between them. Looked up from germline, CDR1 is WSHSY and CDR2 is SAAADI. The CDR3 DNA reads TGCGCCAGCCGGTTAGACTGGGAAGAGACCCAGTACTTC. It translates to CASRLDWEETQYF.

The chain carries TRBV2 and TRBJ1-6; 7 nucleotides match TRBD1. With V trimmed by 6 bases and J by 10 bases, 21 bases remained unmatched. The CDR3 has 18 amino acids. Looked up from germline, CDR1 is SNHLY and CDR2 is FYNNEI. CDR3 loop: CASRGIGGELSLYSPLHF. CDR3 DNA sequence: TGTGCCAGCAGAGGGATAGGGGGCGAGTTATCTCTGTACTCACCCCTCCACTTT. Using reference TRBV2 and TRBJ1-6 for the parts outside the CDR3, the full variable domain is EPEVTQTPSHQVTQMGQEVILRCVPISNHLYFYWYRQILGQKVEFLVSFYNNEISEKSEIFDDQFSVERPDGSNFTLKIRSTKLEDSAMYFCASRGIGGELSLYSPLHFGNGTRLTVT.

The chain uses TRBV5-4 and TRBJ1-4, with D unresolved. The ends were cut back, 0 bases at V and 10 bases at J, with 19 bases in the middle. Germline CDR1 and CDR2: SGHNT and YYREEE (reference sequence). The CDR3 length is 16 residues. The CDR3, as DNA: TGTGCCAGCAGCTTGGGGGAGGACTCGGCGCGGGGAAAACTGTTTTTT. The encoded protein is CASSLGEDSARGKLFF.

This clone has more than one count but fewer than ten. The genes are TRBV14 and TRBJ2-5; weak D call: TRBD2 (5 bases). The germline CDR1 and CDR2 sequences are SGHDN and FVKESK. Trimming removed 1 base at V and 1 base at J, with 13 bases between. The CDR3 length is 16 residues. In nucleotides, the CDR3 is TGTGCCAGCAGCCAAGTAGTCGGGGTACGCCAAGAGACCCAGTACTTC. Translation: CASSQVVGVRQETQYF. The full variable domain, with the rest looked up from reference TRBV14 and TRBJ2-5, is EAGVTQFPSHSVIEKGQTVTLRCDPISGHDNLYWYRRVMGKEIKFLLHFVKESKQDESGMPNNRFLAERTGGTYSTLKVQPAELEDSGVYFCASSQVVGVRQETQYFGPGTRLLVL.

CDR3 DNA: TGTGCCAGCAGCCCCAAGGGTCGGCTAACCGGACAGGCGGATAGCTTGCAGTTCTTC. Translation gives CASSPKGRLTGQADSLQFF. This sequence joins TRBV7-9 and TRBJ2-1; TRBD1 agrees at 7 bases. CDR3 length: 19 residues. The germline V gene has CDR1 SEHNR and CDR2 FQNEAQ (reference sequence). V was pared by 5 bases and J by 12 bases, with 28 bases of the junction left unmatched. The whole variable domain, remainder taken from reference TRBV7-9 and TRBJ2-1, is DTGVSQNPRHKITKRGQNVTFRCDPISEHNRLYWYRQTLGQGPEFLTYFQNEAQLEKSRLLSDRFSAERPKGSFSTLEIQRTEQGDSAMYLCASSPKGRLTGQADSLQFFGPGTRLTVL.

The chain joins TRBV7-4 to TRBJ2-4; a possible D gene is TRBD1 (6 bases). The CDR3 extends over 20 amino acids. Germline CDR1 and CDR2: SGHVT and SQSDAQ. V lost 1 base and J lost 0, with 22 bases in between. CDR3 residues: CASSLVGVEGHKLAKNIQYF. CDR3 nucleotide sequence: TGTGCCAGCAGCTTAGTAGGGGTCGAGGGACATAAACTAGCCAAAAACATTCAGTACTTC.

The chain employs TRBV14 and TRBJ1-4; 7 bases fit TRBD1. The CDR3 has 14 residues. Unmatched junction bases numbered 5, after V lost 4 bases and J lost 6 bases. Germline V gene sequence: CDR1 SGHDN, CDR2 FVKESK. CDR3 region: CASSRKQGYEKLFF. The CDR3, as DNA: TGTGCCAGCAGCCGAAAACAGGGGTATGAAAAACTGTTTTTT.

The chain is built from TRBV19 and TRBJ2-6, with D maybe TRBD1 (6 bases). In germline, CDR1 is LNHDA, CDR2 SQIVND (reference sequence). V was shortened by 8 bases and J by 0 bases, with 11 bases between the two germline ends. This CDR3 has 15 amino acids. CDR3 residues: CASQDSRSGANVLTF. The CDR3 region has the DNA TGTGCCAGTCAGGACAGCCGCTCTGGGGCCAACGTCCTGACTTTC.

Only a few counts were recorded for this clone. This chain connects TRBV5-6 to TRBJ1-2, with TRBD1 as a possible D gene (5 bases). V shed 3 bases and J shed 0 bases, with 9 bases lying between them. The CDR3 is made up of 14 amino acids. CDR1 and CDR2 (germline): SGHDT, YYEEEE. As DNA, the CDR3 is TGTGCCAGCAGCTCCGGGACTTCTAACTATGGCTACACCTTC. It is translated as CASSSGTSNYGYTF.

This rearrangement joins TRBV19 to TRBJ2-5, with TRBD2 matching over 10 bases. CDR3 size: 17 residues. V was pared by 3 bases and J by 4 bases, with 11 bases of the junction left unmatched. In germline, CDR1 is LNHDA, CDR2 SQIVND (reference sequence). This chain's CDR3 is CASSIRTGTSVGETQYF. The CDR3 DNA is TGTGCCAGTAGTATCCGAACCGGGACTAGCGTGGGAGAGACCCAGTACTTC.

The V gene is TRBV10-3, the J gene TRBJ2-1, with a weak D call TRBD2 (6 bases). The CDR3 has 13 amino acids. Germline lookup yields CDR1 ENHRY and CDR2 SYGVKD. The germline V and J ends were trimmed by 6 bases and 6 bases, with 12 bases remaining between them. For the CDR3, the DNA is TGTGCCATCAGACCGGGAGACGTCAATGAGCAGTTCTTC. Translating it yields CAIRPGDVNEQFF.

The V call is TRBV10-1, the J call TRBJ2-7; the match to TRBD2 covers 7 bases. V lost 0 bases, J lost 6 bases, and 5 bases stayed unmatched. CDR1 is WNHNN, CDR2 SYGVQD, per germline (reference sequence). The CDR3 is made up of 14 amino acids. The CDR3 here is CASSESGGVAEQYF. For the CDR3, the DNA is TGCGCCAGCAGTGAGTCTGGGGGGGTAGCCGAGCAGTACTTC.

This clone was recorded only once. As DNA, the CDR3 is TGTGCCAGCAGCGAGGACTACCCCCCTAGCACAGATACGCAGTATTTT. Translated: CASSEDYPPSTDTQYF. The chain links TRBV2 to TRBJ2-3; a weak D match, TRBD2 (6 bases). CDR3 length: 16 residues. V was pared by 6 bases and J by 0 bases, with 16 bases between. Germline V CDR1 and CDR2: SNHLY, FYNNEI.

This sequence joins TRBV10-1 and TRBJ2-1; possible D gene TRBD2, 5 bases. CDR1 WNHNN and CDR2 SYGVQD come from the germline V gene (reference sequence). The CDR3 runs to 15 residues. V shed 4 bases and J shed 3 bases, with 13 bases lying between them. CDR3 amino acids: CASSGPGKNYNEQFF. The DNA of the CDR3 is TGCGCCAGCAGTGGTCCGGGAAAAAACTACAATGAGCAGTTCTTC.

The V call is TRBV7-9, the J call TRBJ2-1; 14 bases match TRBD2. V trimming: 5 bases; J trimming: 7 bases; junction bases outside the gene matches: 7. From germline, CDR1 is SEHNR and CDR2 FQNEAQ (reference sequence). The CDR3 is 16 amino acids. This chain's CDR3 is CASSMMGLAGENEQFF. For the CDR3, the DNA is TGTGCCAGCAGCATGATGGGACTAGCGGGAGAAAATGAGCAGTTCTTC.

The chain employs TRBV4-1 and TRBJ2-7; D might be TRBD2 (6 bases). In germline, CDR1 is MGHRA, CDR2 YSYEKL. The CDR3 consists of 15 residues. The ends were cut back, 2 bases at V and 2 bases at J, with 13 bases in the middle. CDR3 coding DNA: TGCGCCAGCAGCCAAACTAGCCCTTCCCCCTACGAGCAGTACTTC. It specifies CASSQTSPSPYEQYF.

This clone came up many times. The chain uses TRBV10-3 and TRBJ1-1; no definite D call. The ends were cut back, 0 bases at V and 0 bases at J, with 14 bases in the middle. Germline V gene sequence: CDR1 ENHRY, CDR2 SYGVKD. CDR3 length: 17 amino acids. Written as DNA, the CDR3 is TGTGCCATCAGTGAGTCTGGAGCGACTACCATGAACACTGAAGCTTTCTTT. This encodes CAISESGATTMNTEAFF.

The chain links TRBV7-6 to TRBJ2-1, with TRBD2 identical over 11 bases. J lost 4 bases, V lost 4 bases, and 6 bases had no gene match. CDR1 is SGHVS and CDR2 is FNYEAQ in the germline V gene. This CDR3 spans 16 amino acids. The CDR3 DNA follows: TGTGCCAGCAGCTCCTCGACTAGCGGGACGTACAATGAGCAGTTCTTC. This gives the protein CASSSSTSGTYNEQFF.

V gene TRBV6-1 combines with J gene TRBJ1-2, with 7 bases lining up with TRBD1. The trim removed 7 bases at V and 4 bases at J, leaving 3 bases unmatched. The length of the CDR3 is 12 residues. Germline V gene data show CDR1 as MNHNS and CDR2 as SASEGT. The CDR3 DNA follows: TGTGCCAGCAAGGGACAGCCCTATGGCTACACCTTC. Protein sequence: CASKGQPYGYTF.

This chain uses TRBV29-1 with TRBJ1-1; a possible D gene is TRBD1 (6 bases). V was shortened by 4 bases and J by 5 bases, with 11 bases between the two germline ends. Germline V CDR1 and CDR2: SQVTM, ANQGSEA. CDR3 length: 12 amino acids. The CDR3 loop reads CSVARGWTEAFF. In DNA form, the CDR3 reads TGCAGCGTTGCCAGGGGCTGGACTGAAGCTTTCTTT.

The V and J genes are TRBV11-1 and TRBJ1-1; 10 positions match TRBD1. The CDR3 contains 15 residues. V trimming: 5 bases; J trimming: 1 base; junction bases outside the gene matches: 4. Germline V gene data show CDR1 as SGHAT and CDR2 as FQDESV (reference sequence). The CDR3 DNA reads TGTGCCAGCAGCATACGGGACAGGGGGAACACTGAAGCTTTCTTT. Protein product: CASSIRDRGNTEAFF.